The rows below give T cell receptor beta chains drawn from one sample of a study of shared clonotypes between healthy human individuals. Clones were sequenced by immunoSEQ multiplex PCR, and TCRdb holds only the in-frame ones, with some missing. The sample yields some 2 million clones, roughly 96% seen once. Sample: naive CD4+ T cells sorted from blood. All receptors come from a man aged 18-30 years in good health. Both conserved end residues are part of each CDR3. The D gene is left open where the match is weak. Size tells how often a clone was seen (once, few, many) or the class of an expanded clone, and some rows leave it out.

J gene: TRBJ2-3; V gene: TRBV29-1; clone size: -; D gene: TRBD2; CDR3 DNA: TGCAGCATTGAGCGGGGGGCCAACACAGATACGCAGTATTTT; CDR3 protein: CSIERGANTDTQYF
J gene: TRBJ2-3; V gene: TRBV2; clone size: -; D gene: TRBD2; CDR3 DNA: TGTGCCATCCGTAGCGGGGGTCCCACAGATACGCAGTATTTT; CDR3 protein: CAIRSGGPTDTQYF
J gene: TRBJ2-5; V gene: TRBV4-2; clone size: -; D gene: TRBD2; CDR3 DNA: TGTGCCAGCAGCCTGGGCTTTGGGGGGGGATGGGCCCAAGAGACCCAGTACTTC; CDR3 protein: CASSLGFGGGWAQETQYF
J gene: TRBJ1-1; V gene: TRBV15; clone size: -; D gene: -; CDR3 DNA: TGTGCCACCAGCAGAGATCCGGGGACTGAAGCTTTCTTT; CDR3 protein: CATSRDPGTEAFF
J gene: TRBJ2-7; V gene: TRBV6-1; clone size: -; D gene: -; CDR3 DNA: TGTGCCAGCCAATACGCAGGGGAGGTGGGGTACGAGCAGTACTTC; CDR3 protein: CASQYAGEVGYEQYF
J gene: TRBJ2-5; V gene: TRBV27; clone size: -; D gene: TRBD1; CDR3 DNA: TGTGCCAGCAGTTTTTGGGGACAGGGTGGAGAGACCCAGTACTTC; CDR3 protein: CASSFWGQGGETQYF
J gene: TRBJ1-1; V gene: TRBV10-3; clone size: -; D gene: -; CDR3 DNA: TGTGCCATCAGTGAGTCGCCGGGGGGGATAAGTACTGAAGCTTTCTTT; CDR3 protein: CAISESPGGISTEAFF
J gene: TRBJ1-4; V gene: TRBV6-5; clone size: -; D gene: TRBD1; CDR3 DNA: TGTGCCAGCAGTTACACGCCTCAGGGGGCCTTAGTTTTT; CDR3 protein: CASSYTPQGALVF
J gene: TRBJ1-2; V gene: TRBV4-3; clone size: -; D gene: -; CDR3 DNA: TGCGCCAGCAGCCAAGAAACGGGAGGCTACACCTTC; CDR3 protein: CASSQETGGYTF
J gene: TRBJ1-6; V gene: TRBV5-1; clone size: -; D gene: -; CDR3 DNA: TGCGCCAGCAGCGGGGGATCGAGTTCACCCCTCCACTTT; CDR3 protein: CASSGGSSSPLHF
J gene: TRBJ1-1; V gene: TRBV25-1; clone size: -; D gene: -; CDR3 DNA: TGTGCCAGCAGCCGGGATCTGAACACTGAAGCTTTCTTT; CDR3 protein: CASSRDLNTEAFF
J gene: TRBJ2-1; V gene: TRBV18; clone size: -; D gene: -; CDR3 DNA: TGTGCCAGCTCACCATTCCGGGACCATGAGCAGTTCTTC; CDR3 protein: CASSPFRDHEQFF
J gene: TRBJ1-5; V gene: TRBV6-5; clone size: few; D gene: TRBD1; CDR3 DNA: TGTGCCAGCAGTTACTCGCGAGGGGGCGACCAGCCCCAGCATTTT; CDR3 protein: CASSYSRGGDQPQHF
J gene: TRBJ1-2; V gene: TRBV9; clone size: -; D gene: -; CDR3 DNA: TGTGCCAGCAGCCCTCGACCCGGGACGGGCTATGGCTACACCTTC; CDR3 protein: CASSPRPGTGYGYTF
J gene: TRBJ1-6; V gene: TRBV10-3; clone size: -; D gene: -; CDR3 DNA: TGTGCCACCATGTTAGGGACAACGAATTCACCCCTCCACTTT; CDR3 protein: CATMLGTTNSPLHF
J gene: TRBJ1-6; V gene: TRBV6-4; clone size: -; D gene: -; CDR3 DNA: TGTGCCAGCAGTGAACTTCAGGGCAGGGGTTCACCCCTCCACTTT; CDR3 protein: CASSELQGRGSPLHF
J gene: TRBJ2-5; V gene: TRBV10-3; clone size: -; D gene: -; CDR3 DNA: TGTGCCATCAGTGAGCCGACAGATCAAGAGACCCAGTACTTC; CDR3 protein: CAISEPTDQETQYF
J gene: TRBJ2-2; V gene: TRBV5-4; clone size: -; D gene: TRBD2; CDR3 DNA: TGTGCCAGCAGCTTCGGACTAGCGGGCAACACCGGGGAGCTGTTTTTT; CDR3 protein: CASSFGLAGNTGELFF
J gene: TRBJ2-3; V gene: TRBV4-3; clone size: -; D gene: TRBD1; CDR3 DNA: TGCGCCAGCAGCTCACAGGGGGTTCTGAGCACAGATACGCAGTATTTT; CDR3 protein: CASSSQGVLSTDTQYF
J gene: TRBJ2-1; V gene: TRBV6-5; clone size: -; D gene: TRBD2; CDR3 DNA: TGTGCCACCCATCCGGGACTAGCGGTCTACAATGAGCAGTTCTTC; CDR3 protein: CATHPGLAVYNEQFF
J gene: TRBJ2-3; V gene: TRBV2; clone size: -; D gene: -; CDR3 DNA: TGTACCAGCAGTGGGAATGCGCCAGATACGCAGTATTTT; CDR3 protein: CTSSGNAPDTQYF
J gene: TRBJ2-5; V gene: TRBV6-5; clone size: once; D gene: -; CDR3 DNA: TGTGCCAGCAGCCGCGACAGGATCCAAGAGACCCAGTACTTC; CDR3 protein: CASSRDRIQETQYF
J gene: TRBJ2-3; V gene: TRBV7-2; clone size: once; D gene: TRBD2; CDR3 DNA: TGTGCCAGCAGCTTTATTCCCGCGGGAGGGACAGATACGCAGTATTTT; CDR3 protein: CASSFIPAGGTDTQYF
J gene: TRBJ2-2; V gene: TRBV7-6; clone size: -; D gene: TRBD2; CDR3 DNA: TGTGCCAGCAGGATGGGACTAGCGAAAAACACCGGGGAGCTGTTTTTT; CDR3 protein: CASRMGLAKNTGELFF
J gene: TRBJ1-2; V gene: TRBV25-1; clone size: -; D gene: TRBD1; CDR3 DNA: TGTGCCAGCACGGGACAGGGGTATGGCTACACCTTC; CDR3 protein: CASTGQGYGYTF
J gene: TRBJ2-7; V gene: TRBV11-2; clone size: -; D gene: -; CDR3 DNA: TGTGCCAGCAGCCCCGGGGGTAAACTCGGGGCCGGGAATTCCTACGAGCAGTACTTC; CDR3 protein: CASSPGGKLGAGNSYEQYF
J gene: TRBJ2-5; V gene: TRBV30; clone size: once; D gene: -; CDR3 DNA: TGTGCCTGGAGTGTCAGTCAAGAGACCCAGTACTTC; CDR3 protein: CAWSVSQETQYF
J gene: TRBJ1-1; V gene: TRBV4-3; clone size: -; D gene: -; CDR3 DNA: TGCGCCAGCAGCCAAGAATTCTCAGGGAGGAGCACTGAAGCTTTCTTT; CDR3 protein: CASSQEFSGRSTEAFF
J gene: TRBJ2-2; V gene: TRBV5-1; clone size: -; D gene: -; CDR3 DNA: TGCGCCAGCAGCCCGGGGGACCGCAACACCGGGGAGCTGTTTTTT; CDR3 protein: CASSPGDRNTGELFF
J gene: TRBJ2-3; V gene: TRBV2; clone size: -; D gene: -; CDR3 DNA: TGTGCCAGCAGTATATTTGATACGCAGTATTTT; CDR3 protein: CASSIFDTQYF
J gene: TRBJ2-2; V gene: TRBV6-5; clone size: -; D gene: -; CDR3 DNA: TGTGCCAGCAGTCACGCCGGCCTAAGCCGCGGGGAGCTGTTTTTT; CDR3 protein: CASSHAGLSRGELFF
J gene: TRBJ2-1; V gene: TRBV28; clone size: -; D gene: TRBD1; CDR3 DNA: TGTGCCAGCAGTGGGGTAGGACAGGGGGCCTATGAGCAGTTCTTC; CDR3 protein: CASSGVGQGAYEQFF
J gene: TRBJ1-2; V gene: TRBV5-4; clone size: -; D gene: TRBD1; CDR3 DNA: TGTGCCAGCAGCCAAGCCGGGACAGGGGGCGGGGTGTGGTATGGCTACACCTTC; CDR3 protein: CASSQAGTGGGVWYGYTF
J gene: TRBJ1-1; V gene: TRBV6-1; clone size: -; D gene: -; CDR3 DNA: TGTGCCAGCAGTGAATCAGGGGTTCGTTACTCAAACACTGAAGCTTTCTTT; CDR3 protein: CASSESGVRYSNTEAFF
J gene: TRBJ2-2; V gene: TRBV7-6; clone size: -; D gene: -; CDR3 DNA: TGTGCCAGCAGGTTCCAGGGGACCGGGGAGCTGTTTTTT; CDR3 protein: CASRFQGTGELFF
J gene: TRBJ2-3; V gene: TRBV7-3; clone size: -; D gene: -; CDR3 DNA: TGTGCCAGCAGCTTAACCGGGGTCGGGACAGATACGCAGTATTTT; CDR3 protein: CASSLTGVGTDTQYF
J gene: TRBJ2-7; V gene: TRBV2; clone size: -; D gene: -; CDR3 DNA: TGTGCCAGCAGTGTCGGACTGAACTACGAGCAGTACTTC; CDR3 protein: CASSVGLNYEQYF
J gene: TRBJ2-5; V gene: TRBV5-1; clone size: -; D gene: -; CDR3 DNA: TGCGCCAGCAGCACGCAAGGCCAAGAGACCCAGTACTTC; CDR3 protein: CASSTQGQETQYF
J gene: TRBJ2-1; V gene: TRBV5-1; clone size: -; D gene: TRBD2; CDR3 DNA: TGCGCCAGCAGCTTGGAGGCCGGGAGGAACCAGTTCTTC; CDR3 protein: CASSLEAGRNQFF
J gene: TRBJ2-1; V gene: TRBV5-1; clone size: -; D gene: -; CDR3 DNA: TGCGCCAGCAGCTTGGTGGCGGGCTCCTACAATGAGCAGTTCTTC; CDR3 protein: CASSLVAGSYNEQFF
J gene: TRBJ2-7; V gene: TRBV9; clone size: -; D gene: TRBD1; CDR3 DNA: TGTGCCAGCAGCGTAGGGGACAGCTACACCTACGAGCAGTACTTC; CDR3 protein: CASSVGDSYTYEQYF
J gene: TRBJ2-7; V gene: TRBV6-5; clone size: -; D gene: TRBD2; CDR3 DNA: TGTGCCAGCAGTTACTCGAGGCTAGCGGGATCCTACGAGCAGTACTTC; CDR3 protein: CASSYSRLAGSYEQYF
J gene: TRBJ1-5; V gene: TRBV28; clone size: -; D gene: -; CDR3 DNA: TGTGCCAGCAGCCCCCTTGATCAGCCCCAGCATTTT; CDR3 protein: CASSPLDQPQHF
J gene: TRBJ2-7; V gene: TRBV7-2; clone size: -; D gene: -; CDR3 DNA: TGTGCCAGCAGCTCCTCAGGGGTAGGCGAGCAGTACTTC; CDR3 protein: CASSSSGVGEQYF
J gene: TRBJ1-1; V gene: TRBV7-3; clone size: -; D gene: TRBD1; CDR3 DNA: TGTGCCAGCAGCTTAGGGACAGGCGTAGACGCTGAAGCTTTCTTT; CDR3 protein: CASSLGTGVDAEAFF
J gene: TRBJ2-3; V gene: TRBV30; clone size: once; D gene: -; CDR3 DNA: TGTGCCTGGAACGGAGGGAGCACAGATACGCAGTATTTT; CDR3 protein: CAWNGGSTDTQYF
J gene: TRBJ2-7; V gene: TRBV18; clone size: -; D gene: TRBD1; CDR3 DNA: TGTGCCAGCTCCGGGGACAGGAGCTCCTACGAGCAGTACTTC; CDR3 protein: CASSGDRSSYEQYF
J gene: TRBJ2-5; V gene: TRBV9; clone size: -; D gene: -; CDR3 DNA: TGTGCCAGCAGGAGTGGGGGGAGTGAGACCCAGTACTTC; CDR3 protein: CASRSGGSETQYF
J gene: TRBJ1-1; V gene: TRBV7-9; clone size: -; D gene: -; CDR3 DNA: TGTGCCAGCAGTTGGGGCTCTAACCCTGAAGCTTTCTTT; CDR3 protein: CASSWGSNPEAFF
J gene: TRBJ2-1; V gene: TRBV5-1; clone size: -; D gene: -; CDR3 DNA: TGCGCCAGCAGCTTGGACGGTCCACAAGGCTACAATGAGCAGTTCTTC; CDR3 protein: CASSLDGPQGYNEQFF
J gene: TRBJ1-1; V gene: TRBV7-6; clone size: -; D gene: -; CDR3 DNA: TGTGCCAGCAGCCTAACCACCAGCGGCACTGAAGCTTTCTTT; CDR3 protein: CASSLTTSGTEAFF
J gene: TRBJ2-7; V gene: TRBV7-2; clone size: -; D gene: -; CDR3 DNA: TGTGCCAGCAGCGTTAGCCGGGTAAACTACGAGCAGTACTTC; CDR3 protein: CASSVSRVNYEQYF